Shown below are 16 T cell receptor beta chains from a single sample sequenced in a study of blood T cell repertoires in COVID-19. Method: immunoSEQ multiplex PCR; TCRdb's copy keeps in-frame clones and lacks some. The sample has a few hundred thousand clones, 80% seen once; the top ten hold less than 8%. Sequencing used PBMCs or T cells enriched from blood (not recorded which). These receptors originate from a woman aged 40 to 50 with acute COVID-19.

The V and J genes are TRBV6-4 and TRBJ1-6; no clear D. This CDR3 comprises 10 residues. The V end was cut by 7 bases, the J end by 8 bases, with 3 bases between. CDR1 and CDR2 from the germline V gene are MRHNA and SNTAGT. CDR3 nucleotides: TGTGCCAGCACCTATTCACCCCTCCACTTT. Its protein is CASTYSPLHF.

The chain carries TRBV27 and TRBJ1-4, with D maybe TRBD1 (6 bases). V was cut by 8 bases and J by 8 bases, with 15 bases left in between. Germline CDR1 reads MNHEY; CDR2 reads SMNVEV (reference sequence). The CDR3 length is 13 residues. CDR3 in amino acids: CASRNRVNEKLFF. CDR3 nucleotide sequence: TGTGCCAGCCGGAACAGGGTAAACGAAAAACTGTTTTTT.

The rearrangement uses TRBV18 and TRBJ1-2; tentatively, D is TRBD1 (5 bases). V was cut by 1 base and J by 8 bases, with 17 bases left in between. Germline V gene data show CDR1 as KGHSH and CDR2 as LQKENI. The CDR3 extends over 15 amino acids. The CDR3, as DNA: TGTGCCAGCTCACCACAGCGGCGAGGGACTGAGGGCTACACCTTC. Translating gives CASSPQRRGTEGYTF.

The rearrangement joins TRBV20-1 to TRBJ2-7, with a weak D call TRBD2 (7 bases). The V end was cut by 3 bases, the J end by 6 bases, with 21 bases between. Germline lookup yields CDR1 DFQATT and CDR2 SNEGSKA (reference sequence). The CDR3 totals 15 residues. CDR3 sequence reads: CSASGPLRGPLEQYF. CDR3 bases: TGCAGTGCTAGTGGGCCGTTGCGGGGGCCCCTCGAGCAGTACTTC.

The chain has TRBV5-1 and TRBJ2-3; 9 bases map to TRBD2. The CDR3 has 17 amino acids. CDR1 is SGHRS and CDR2 is YFSETQ in the germline V gene. Trimming cost V 0 bases and J 4 bases; bases outside gene matches: 9. CDR3 nucleotide sequence: TGCGCCAGCAGCTTGGGGTCTAGCGGGGATCCCCCAGATACGCAGTATTTT. Residues: CASSLGSSGDPPDTQYF.

J is TRBJ2-1 and V is TRBV4-2; D gene unclear. V was clipped by 3 bases and J by 9 bases, with 18 bases between them. This CDR3 spans 15 amino acids. Germline V gene data show CDR1 as LGHNA and CDR2 as YNFKEQ. Written as DNA, the CDR3 is TGTGCCAGCAGCCAGACGGCTCTGCCGGGTGTTGAGCAGTTCTTC. Translating it yields CASSQTALPGVEQFF.

V is TRBV4-3 and J is TRBJ1-3, with D unresolved. The V gene lost 2 bases and the J gene lost 1 base, with 15 bases spanning the gap. CDR1 and CDR2 from the germline V gene are LGHNA and YSLEER. This CDR3 contains 17 residues. CDR3 nucleotide sequence: TGCGCCAGCAGCCAAAATCCTACGGCACAGTCTGGAAACACCATATATTTT. Its translation is CASSQNPTAQSGNTIYF.

This clone was recorded only once. The chain couples TRBV11-3 to TRBJ2-1, with 10 nucleotides matching TRBD1. CDR1 and CDR2 (germline): SGHNT, YENEEA. With 0 bases clipped from V and 5 bases from J, the junction kept 4 bases outside the gene matches. This CDR3 is 16 amino acids long. As DNA, the CDR3 is TGTGCCAGCAGCTTAGAACGGACAGGGGGACACAATGAGCAGTTCTTC. Translated: CASSLERTGGHNEQFF.

This chain uses TRBV10-3 with TRBJ2-2; 7 bases fit TRBD1. The CDR3 length is 16 residues. Germline-derived CDR1 and CDR2 are ENHRY and SYGVKD. The trim removed 0 bases at V and 5 bases at J, leaving 6 bases unmatched. The CDR3 loop reads CAISESGRQGTGELFF. Here the CDR3 DNA reads TGTGCCATCAGTGAGTCGGGAAGACAGGGAACCGGGGAGCTGTTTTTT.

In its sample, this clone was seen a few times. This sequence joins TRBV12-3 or TRBV12-4 and TRBJ1-5, with D possibly being TRBD1 (6 bases). Trimming took 4 bases from V and 4 from J, leaving 8 bases between them. The CDR3 totals 13 residues. The CDR3 coding sequence is TGTGCCAGCAGTTCACAGGGAAATCAGCCCCAGCATTTT. Amino acid sequence: CASSSQGNQPQHF.

This clone was recorded once. The chain has TRBV10-3 and TRBJ2-5; the D gene is possibly TRBD2 (6 bases). This CDR3 has 15 amino acids. Germline assignment: CDR1 ENHRY and CDR2 SYGVKD. With 0 bases removed from V and 2 bases from J, the gap between germline ends came to 10 bases. DNA for the CDR3: TGTGCCATCAGTGAGTCGGGACTGGAACAAGAGACCCAGTACTTC. It encodes CAISESGLEQETQYF.

This chain links TRBV20-1 with TRBJ1-2, with D tentatively TRBD1 (6 bases). V lost 3 bases, J lost 4 bases, and 9 bases lay in between. The CDR3 loop spans 12 amino acids. Looked up from germline, CDR1 is DFQATT and CDR2 is SNEGSKA (reference sequence). CDR3 in amino acids: CSASQGSYGYTF. CDR3 coding DNA: TGCAGTGCTAGTCAGGGGAGCTATGGCTACACCTTC.

The chain uses TRBV2 and TRBJ2-7; unclear D gene. Germline CDR1 is SNHLY and CDR2 is FYNNEI. The CDR3 is 13 amino acids. V was shortened by 6 bases and J by 3 bases, with 12 bases between the two germline ends. This CDR3 reads CASRGSLIYEQYF. As DNA, the CDR3 is TGTGCCAGCAGGGGCAGTTTGATCTACGAGCAGTACTTC.

V is TRBV27 and J is TRBJ1-5, with TRBD1 matching 8 bases. The germline V gene encodes CDR1 MNHEY and CDR2 SMNVEV (reference sequence). This CDR3 has 16 amino acids. Losses at the gene ends were 3 bases for V and 3 bases for J; bases not matched to a gene: 7. In DNA form, the CDR3 reads TGTGCCAGCAGTTTTAACAGGGGGGGTAACAATCAGCCCCAGCATTTT. Translating it yields CASSFNRGGNNQPQHF.

In this sample, this clone turned up once. The V gene is TRBV10-2, the J gene TRBJ2-1; 7 bases agree with TRBD2. The germline V gene has CDR1 WSHSY and CDR2 SAAADI. Losses at the gene ends were 7 bases for V and 1 base for J; bases not matched to a gene: 4. CDR3 length equals 14 residues. The CDR3 nucleotides are TGCGCCAGCACCCTAGCGGTTTCCTACAATGAGCAGTTCTTC. It encodes CASTLAVSYNEQFF.

The chain uses TRBV19 and TRBJ1-1; no definite D call. The germline CDR1 and CDR2 sequences are LNHDA and SQIVND (reference sequence). The CDR3 is made up of 12 amino acids. Trimming took off 3 bases at V and 10 bases at J, with 12 bases between the two ends. CDR3 nucleotide sequence: TGTGCCAGTAGTATTCCCTTGAGAGGAGCTTTCTTT. Translating gives CASSIPLRGAFF.